The rows below give T cell receptor beta chains drawn from one sample of a study of cytomegalovirus exposure and HLA in healthy donors. The repertoire was sequenced with immunoSEQ multiplex PCR; TCRdb's copy has only in-frame clones and lacks some. This table has tens of thousands of clones, around nine tenths appearing once. Material for sequencing was PBMCs. These receptors originate from a boy between 5 and 17 years old in good health and CMV-seronegative. Both conserved end residues are part of each CDR3. Clone size is given for some rows only: seen once, a few or many times, or a class if the clone is expanded.

>TRBJ2-6|TRBV5-4|-
CASSLGRAGANVLTF
>TRBJ1-2|TRBV27|-
CASSLSLGGAWNYGYTF
>TRBJ2-2|TRBV7-7|-
CASSLSVGELFF
>TRBJ2-7|TRBV11-3|-
CASSPTGSGSYEQYF
>TRBJ2-1|TRBV7-2|-
CASSSPLGADYNEQFF
>TRBJ1-5|TRBV4-1|-
CASSQDDPLESNQPQHF
>TRBJ2-3|TRBV5-1|few
CASSAGQGFGDTQYF
>TRBJ2-2|TRBV7-9|-
CASSSDRGKNTGELFF
>TRBJ2-1|TRBV6-4|-
CASSASGLADSSYNEQFF
>TRBJ1-6|TRBV18|-
CASSPPQGASNSPLHF
>-|TRBV7-9|-
CASSLVSEQYF
>TRBJ2-1|TRBV6-5|-
CASTSSVLNEQFF
>TRBJ2-1|TRBV2|-
CASSEVASGADNEQFF
>TRBJ1-2|TRBV6-5|-
CASSSNRGGVPYGYTF
>TRBJ2-7|TRBV6-6|-
CASSDGSTEISQYF
>TRBJ2-7|TRBV6-1|-
CASRGQGAYEQYF
>TRBJ2-1|TRBV15|-
CATSSSPTENEQFF
>TRBJ2-7|TRBV6-1|few
CASTRTGTVHYEQYF
>TRBJ1-4|TRBV28|-
CASSYGDRKEKLFF
>TRBJ2-3|TRBV28|-
CASSSPGQGFADTQYF
>TRBJ2-2|TRBV10-3|once
CAILRSGQGNTGELFF
>TRBJ2-3|TRBV27|-
CASSFRQPAFMGTQYF
>TRBJ2-3|TRBV6-1|-
CASSETPSGLAGGRTDTQYF
>TRBJ2-1|TRBV7-9|-
CASSVLGPYNEQFF
>TRBJ1-3|TRBV5-5|-
CASSLGTGTSSGNTIYF
>TRBJ2-1|TRBV5-1|-
CASRYPGLAGGNEQFF
>TRBJ2-5|TRBV4-1|once
CASSQPPGTEQETQYF
>TRBJ2-7|TRBV6-5|-
CASSYSIGHHSCEQYF
>TRBJ1-6|TRBV6-5|-
CASSSDREYNSPLHF
>TRBJ2-1|TRBV6-1|-
CASSWTSGGNNEQFF
>TRBJ2-3|TRBV4-3|-
CASSQAGGASDTQYF
>TRBJ1-2|TRBV10-1|-
CASRTGLFYGYTF
>TRBJ2-7|TRBV11-2|once
CASRGTRSLYEQYF
>TRBJ2-7|TRBV7-9|-
CASSSGRDISYEQYF
>TRBJ1-4|TRBV18|-
CASSPGDRTNEKLFF
>TRBJ1-4|TRBV14|-
CASSRTALGGFNEKLFF
>TRBJ2-1|TRBV6-5|-
CASSYAPGTRYNEQFF
>TRBJ2-7|TRBV6-4|once
CASSRTGEAYEQYF
>TRBJ1-2|TRBV6-4|few
CASSDLPGYGYTF
>TRBJ2-5|TRBV28|-
CASSSLGGDPAETQYF
>TRBJ2-5|TRBV28|-
CASSPHRTMLLETQYF
>TRBJ1-6|TRBV27|-
CASSPPRSPPLHF
>TRBJ2-2|TRBV27|-
CASRAGGTTGELFF
>TRBJ1-5|TRBV19|once
CASTRIRDIGNQPQHF
>TRBJ1-2|TRBV7-2|-
CASSFGRDYGYTF
>TRBJ1-5|TRBV6-1|-
CASGRDSGNQPQHF
>TRBJ1-1|TRBV7-9|few
CASSLALGGETEAFF
>TRBJ1-5|TRBV28|-
CASSLVALNQPQHF
>TRBJ2-3|TRBV27|-
CASSLGTGGADTQYF
>TRBJ2-7|TRBV7-6|-
CASGQDYEQYF
>TRBJ2-7|TRBV2|-
CARGARKNEQYF
>TRBJ2-3|TRBV5-6|-
CASSWDRGTDTQYF
>TRBJ1-6|TRBV15|-
CATSSGVTVLNSPLHF
>TRBJ2-2|TRBV10-1|-
CASSPRGQGPYTGELFF
>TRBJ2-7|TRBV6-6|-
CASSNRREAGVHEQYF
>TRBJ2-5|TRBV2|-
CASSGSGGALETQYF
>TRBJ1-5|TRBV2|-
CASSGGRVGNQPQHF
>TRBJ2-7|TRBV5-1|-
CASSLSGADLYEQYF
>TRBJ2-1|TRBV7-8|-
CASSSPRQGGLGDEQFF